The 32 T cell receptor beta chains reported below all come from one sample, sequenced in a study of blood T cell repertoires in COVID-19 (dated by TCRdb to 2018 to 2021). The receptor library was made with the immunoSEQ multiplex PCR assay. The clones in this table, taken by TCRdb from immuneACCESS, are in-frame only. Not every clone is retained; where verified, under half of the shortfall comes from an unresolved V gene, and the cause of the rest is unknown. The sample profile shows around 200,000 clones; about 87% of them were found once. The ten largest clones represent less than 1.5% of the sample. Input material: PBMCs or T cells enriched from blood (not recorded which). The receptor source for this set is a man aged 25-45 years who had recovered from COVID-19.

This chain links TRBV28 with TRBJ1-4; weak D call: TRBD1 (5 bases). The V and J ends lost 4 bases and 5 bases respectively, with 8 bases between them. Germline lookup yields CDR1 MDHEN and CDR2 SYDVKM. The CDR3 is made up of 13 amino acids. The CDR3 nucleotides read TGTGCCAGCAGTTCTCGGACAAATGAAAAACTGTTTTTT. It codes for CASSSRTNEKLFF.

V and J are TRBV7-2 and TRBJ2-7; TRBD2 aligns across 10 bases. The germline V gene has CDR1 SGHTA and CDR2 FQGNSA. The CDR3 length is 17 residues. The junction had 16 bases not matched to a gene; V was cut back by 5 bases and J by 6 bases. Here the CDR3 reads CASSGRPPPSGSSEQYF. CDR3 DNA sequence: TGTGCCAGCAGCGGACGCCCCCCTCCTAGCGGGAGTAGCGAGCAGTACTTC.

The V gene is TRBV30, the J gene TRBJ1-5; D is possibly TRBD1 (6 bases). This CDR3 has 13 residues. CDR1 is GTSNPN and CDR2 is SVGIG in the germline V gene (reference sequence). The V and J ends lost 5 bases and 7 bases respectively, with 15 bases between them. The CDR3 loop is CAWGRGAQQPQHF. CDR3 in DNA: TGTGCCTGGGGCAGGGGAGCGCAGCAGCCCCAGCATTTT.

The chain has TRBV19 and TRBJ1-1; D uncertain. Germline-derived CDR1 and CDR2 are LNHDA and SQIVND (reference sequence). The CDR3 is 15 residues long. V was clipped by 7 bases and J by 0 bases, with 15 bases between them. This chain's CDR3 is CASILERSVNTEAFF. CDR3 DNA sequence: TGTGCCAGTATCTTAGAGAGGTCCGTGAACACTGAAGCTTTCTTT. The variable domain in full, with the rest retrieved from reference TRBV19 and TRBJ1-1, is DGGITQSPKYLFRKEGQNVTLSCEQNLNHDAMYWYRQDPGQGLRLIYYSQIVNDFQKGDIAEGYSVSREKKESFPLTVTSAQKNPTAFYLCASILERSVNTEAFFGQGTRLTVV.

The chain joins TRBV10-3 to TRBJ2-7, with TRBD1 matching over 7 bases. J lost 0 bases, V lost 6 bases, and 11 bases had no gene match. Germline CDR1 and CDR2: ENHRY and SYGVKD. This CDR3 region has 16 residues. The CDR3 spells CAIRTVSGTVSYEQYF. The DNA for the CDR3 is TGTGCCATCAGAACTGTATCCGGGACAGTCTCCTACGAGCAGTACTTC.

This clone appeared a few times. The chain joins TRBV4-3 to TRBJ1-2, with D possibly matching TRBD1 (6 bases). This CDR3 has 14 amino acids. V was trimmed by 0 bases and J by 8 bases, leaving 13 bases between them. Germline assignment: CDR1 LGHNA and CDR2 YSLEER. The CDR3 DNA reads as TGCGCCAGCAGCCAAGATCCCCAGGGGAGAGGCTACACCTTC. Translated, it gives CASSQDPQGRGYTF.

This clone has just one count. The CDR3 region has the DNA TGTGCCAGCAGCTTCGTTGCAGGGGGAGAGACCCAGTACTTC. It codes for CASSFVAGGETQYF. This chain joins TRBV11-2 and TRBJ2-5, with 7 bases fitting TRBD1. CDR3 length equals 14 residues. Germline V lookup: CDR1 SGHAT, CDR2 FQNNGV. The V gene end was trimmed by 3 bases and the J gene end by 4 bases; junction bases not matched to a gene: 5.

In DNA, the CDR3 is TGCGCCAGCAGTCAAGTTTGGGCGTCTGGGGCCAACGTCCTGACTTTC. It encodes CASSQVWASGANVLTF. The J gene is TRBJ2-6, the V gene TRBV23-1, with D unclear. TRBV23-1 is classed as an ORF, of uncertain function. The CDR3 has 16 residues. The germline V and J ends were trimmed by 2 bases and 1 base, with 9 bases remaining between them.

The table lists this clone with a few counts. The V call is TRBV7-9, the J call TRBJ1-3; TRBD1 might be the D (6 bases). V was clipped by 5 bases and J by 0 bases, with 17 bases between them. This CDR3 is 17 amino acids long. Germline CDR1 SEHNR, CDR2 FQNEAQ (reference sequence). As DNA, the CDR3 is TGTGCCAGCAGCCCCCCAAAGACAGGCCGCTCTGGAAACACCATATATTTT. This translates into CASSPPKTGRSGNTIYF.

The chain recombines TRBV7-2 with TRBJ1-4; no definite D call. Between the trimmed V and J ends, which lost 2 bases and 0 bases, there was a span of 10 bases. The length of the CDR3 is 16 residues. Germline-derived CDR1 and CDR2 are SGHTA and FQGNSA. CDR3 sequence reads: CASSLFRGATNEKLFF. CDR3 sequence (DNA): TGTGCCAGCAGCTTATTCCGCGGTGCAACTAATGAAAAACTGTTTTTT.

This rearrangement joins TRBV7-8 to TRBJ2-2, with 9 nucleotides matching TRBD1. The CDR3 has 17 residues. Per germline, CDR1 SGHVS and CDR2 FQNEAQ. V lost 1 base and J lost 3; bases outside the gene matches: 6. The CDR3 is CASSLDRDRADTGELFF. CDR3 DNA: TGTGCCAGCAGCTTAGATAGGGACAGGGCGGACACCGGGGAGCTGTTTTTT.

The chain has TRBV6-2 or TRBV6-3 and TRBJ1-1; D unresolved. The CDR3 sequence is 15 residues long. The germline V gene has CDR1 MNHEY and CDR2 SVGEGT. The V and J ends lost 0 bases and 1 base respectively, with 9 bases between them. CDR3 in DNA: TGTGCCAGCAGTTACTCATTTCAGAAGAACACTGAAGCTTTCTTT. This gives the protein CASSYSFQKNTEAFF.

The rearrangement uses TRBV5-4 and TRBJ2-3, with a possible D match to TRBD1 (5 bases). The germline CDR1 and CDR2 sequences are SGHNT and YYREEE (reference sequence). The CDR3 consists of 16 residues. V was shortened by 1 base and J by 4 bases, with 16 bases between the two germline ends. The DNA for the CDR3 is TGTGCCAGCAGCTTGATTCGTTCGACAGTCCCAGATACGCAGTATTTT. Its translation: CASSLIRSTVPDTQYF.

The chain carries TRBV28 and TRBJ2-7; 9 nucleotides align to TRBD1. The CDR3 covers 15 residues. Trimming at V came to 5 bases and at J to 4 bases, leaving 9 bases not matched to a gene. Germline CDR1 reads MDHEN; CDR2 reads SYDVKM. The CDR3 nucleotides read TGTGCCAGCAGTATGATCGGGACAGGGTTTTACGAGCAGTACTTC. Protein product: CASSMIGTGFYEQYF.

The V gene is TRBV3-1 (or the pseudogene TRBV3-2), the J gene TRBJ1-3; possible D gene TRBD1, 6 bases. V was pared by 0 bases and J by 0 bases, with 12 bases between. Germline CDR1 reads LGHDT; CDR2 reads YNNKEL (reference sequence). This CDR3 comprises 17 residues. As DNA, the CDR3 is TGTGCCAGCAGCCAAGAAAGGGGGGGGATCTCTGGAAACACCATATATTTT. As protein: CASSQERGGISGNTIYF.

The chain recombines TRBV7-9 with TRBJ2-5; 9 nucleotides match TRBD2. There are 16 residues in the CDR3. Trimming at V came to 2 bases and at J to 1 base, leaving 5 bases not matched to a gene. Germline CDR1 and CDR2: SEHNR and FQNEAQ (reference sequence). The CDR3 here is CASSLSLAGFQETQYF. CDR3 sequence (DNA): TGTGCCAGCAGCTTAAGCCTAGCGGGGTTCCAAGAGACCCAGTACTTC.

CDR3 nucleotide sequence: TGTGCCAGCAGCCAAGCCTCTGGCGGGGAGACCCAGTACTTC. As protein: CASSQASGGETQYF. The chain links TRBV14 to TRBJ2-5, with D maybe TRBD2 (5 bases). V was clipped by 1 base and J by 5 bases, with 11 bases between them. Germline V gene lookup returns CDR1 SGHDN and CDR2 FVKESK. The CDR3 loop spans 14 amino acids.

V and J are TRBV30 and TRBJ2-7; 12 positions agree with TRBD2. V was pared by 7 bases and J by 5 bases, with 6 bases of the junction left unmatched. CDR1 GTSNPN and CDR2 SVGIG come from the germline V gene (reference sequence). This CDR3 is built from 13 residues. The DNA for the CDR3 is TGTGCCTACACTAGCGGGGGGATCGACGAGCAGTACTTC. Its protein is CAYTSGGIDEQYF.

The chain employs TRBV7-8 and TRBJ2-7; D gene unclear. Germline V gene sequence: CDR1 SGHVS, CDR2 FQNEAQ. The CDR3 length is 11 residues. V shed 5 bases and J shed 4 bases, with 6 bases lying between them. CDR3: CASSPNYEQYF. CDR3 DNA sequence: TGTGCCAGCAGCCCAAATTACGAGCAGTACTTC.

This clone was recorded a few times. The chain uses TRBV7-2 and TRBJ2-3; TRBD2 agrees at 11 bases. The ends lost 4 bases at V and 1 base at J; junction bases unmatched: 7. Germline V lookup: CDR1 SGHTA, CDR2 FQGNSA. The CDR3 covers 17 residues. The CDR3 region has the DNA TGTGCCAGCAGCTCCTTTAGCGGGAGGGCCCGCACAGATACGCAGTATTTT. As protein: CASSSFSGRARTDTQYF.

This clone was seen a single time. This chain joins TRBV14 and TRBJ2-3, with TRBD2 as a possible D gene (5 bases). The CDR3 runs 19 residues. The V and J ends lost 0 bases and 0 bases respectively, with 19 bases between them. Germline CDR1 and CDR2: SGHDN and FVKESK. In DNA form, the CDR3 reads TGTGCCAGCAGCCAAGATCTGAAGCTTTTAGCGACAAGCACAGATACGCAGTATTTT. This codes for CASSQDLKLLATSTDTQYF.

V gene TRBV4-1 combines with J gene TRBJ2-5; D call uncertain. In germline, CDR1 is MGHRA, CDR2 YSYEKL. With 2 bases removed from V and 4 bases from J, the gap between germline ends came to 8 bases. The CDR3 consists of 13 residues. The CDR3 here is CASSQIRRETQYF. CDR3 in DNA: TGCGCCAGCAGCCAAATTAGGAGAGAGACCCAGTACTTC.

The chain carries TRBV5-1 and TRBJ1-5; 8 bases agree with TRBD1. Looked up from germline, CDR1 is SGHRS and CDR2 is YFSETQ. The junction had 3 bases not matched to a gene; V was cut back by 4 bases and J by 0 bases. The CDR3 totals 15 residues. The CDR3 bases are TGCGCCAGCAGCCTCAGGGGGCCTAGCAATCAGCCCCAGCATTTT. Translation gives CASSLRGPSNQPQHF.

The chain couples TRBV7-2 to TRBJ2-1, with 12 nucleotides matching TRBD2. V lost 9 bases to trimming and J lost 0 bases; unmatched junction nucleotides: 3. The CDR3 loop spans 15 amino acids. CDR1 is SGHTA, CDR2 FQGNSA, per germline. This chain's CDR3 is CASMTSGGSYNEQFF. The CDR3 DNA is TGTGCCAGTATGACTAGCGGGGGCTCCTACAATGAGCAGTTCTTC.

The rearrangement links TRBV7-2 to TRBJ1-3; 7 bases fit TRBD1. Germline CDR1 reads SGHTA; CDR2 reads FQGNSA. V trimming: 5 bases; J trimming: 1 base; junction bases outside the gene matches: 8. The CDR3 totals 16 residues. The CDR3 spells CASSPQTGASGNTIYF. CDR3 DNA sequence: TGTGCCAGCAGCCCTCAAACAGGGGCGTCTGGAAACACCATATATTTT. The full variable domain, in which reference TRBV7-2 and TRBJ1-3 provide the parts outside the CDR3, is GAGVSQSPSNKVTEKGKDVELRCDPISGHTALYWYRQSLGQGLEFLIYFQGNSAPDKSGLPSDRFSAERTGGSVSTLTIQRTQQEDSAVYLCASSPQTGASGNTIYFGEGSWLTVV.

The chain couples TRBV4-1 to TRBJ1-3, with 11 positions matching TRBD1. There are 22 residues in the CDR3. CDR1 and CDR2 from the germline V gene are MGHRA and YSYEKL. V lost 1 base, J lost 5 bases, and 22 bases stayed unmatched. Here the CDR3 reads CASSQVRVGNRTGGKDRNTIYF. The CDR3, as DNA: TGCGCCAGCAGCCAAGTTCGGGTGGGAAACAGGACAGGGGGCAAGGACAGAAACACCATATATTTT.

In its sample, this clone was seen once. The chain recombines TRBV7-9 with TRBJ2-2, with 8 bases aligning to TRBD1. J was trimmed by 4 bases and V by 5 bases; bases with no gene match: 12. Germline loops: CDR1 SEHNR, CDR2 FQNEAQ (reference sequence). CDR3 length: 17 residues. CDR3 sequence reads: CASSPTTGAVVTGELFF. DNA for the CDR3: TGTGCCAGCAGCCCGACGACAGGGGCAGTGGTCACCGGGGAGCTGTTTTTT.

The chain couples TRBV5-7 to TRBJ1-2, with D perhaps matching TRBD1 (6 bases). TRBV5-7 is treated as an ORF (open reading frame) with a function not yet certain. This CDR3 contains 16 residues. V lost 4 bases and J 0 bases, leaving 16 bases between the germline ends. The chain's CDR3 is CASSPPTGTSNYGYTF. Written as DNA, the CDR3 is TGTGCCAGCAGCCCCCCTACAGGGACGTCTAACTATGGCTACACCTTC.

The rearrangement joins TRBV3-1 (or the pseudogene TRBV3-2) to TRBJ2-1, with 13 bases aligning to TRBD2. Germline V gives CDR1 LGHDT, CDR2 YNNKEL (reference sequence). V lost 4 bases, J lost 8 bases, and 8 bases stayed unmatched. This CDR3 has 16 residues. CDR3 DNA: TGTGCCAGCAGCCTTCGGACTAGCGGGAGAAGGGATGAGCAGTTCTTC. It specifies CASSLRTSGRRDEQFF.

This clone came up once. J is TRBJ1-2 and V is TRBV7-2; D might be TRBD1 (5 bases). Trimming removed 6 bases at V and 2 bases at J, with 16 bases between. Germline V lookup: CDR1 SGHTA, CDR2 FQGNSA. The CDR3 spans 15 residues. The CDR3 region is CASRFTGGGNYGYTF. The CDR3 DNA follows: TGTGCCAGCAGATTCACTGGGGGGGGGAACTATGGCTACACCTTC.

The rearrangement links TRBV11-2 to TRBJ2-3; 11 bases are a match to TRBD2. The CDR3 covers 16 residues. CDR1 is SGHAT, CDR2 FQNNGV, per germline. V dropped 8 bases and J dropped 2; count of bases not matched to a gene: 9. The CDR3 nucleotides read TGTGCCAGCCGCCGTAGGGGACTAGCGGCCACAGATACGCAGTATTTT. Its translation: CASRRRGLAATDTQYF.

This chain links TRBV29-1 with TRBJ1-2; possible D gene TRBD1, 5 bases. This CDR3 has 13 amino acids. Trimming shortened V by 6 bases and J by 5 bases, and 16 bases separated the two germline ends. Germline V gives CDR1 SQVTM, CDR2 ANQGSEA. The CDR3 is CSVAMGLTYGYTF. The CDR3 DNA follows: TGCAGCGTCGCAATGGGACTGACTTATGGCTACACCTTC.